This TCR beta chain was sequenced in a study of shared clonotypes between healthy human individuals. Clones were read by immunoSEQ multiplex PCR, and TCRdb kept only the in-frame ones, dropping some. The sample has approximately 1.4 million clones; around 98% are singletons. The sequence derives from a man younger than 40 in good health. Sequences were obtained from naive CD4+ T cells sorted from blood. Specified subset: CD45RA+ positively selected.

CDR3 residues: CASKDPGRGGQETQYF. The CDR3 nucleotides are TGTGCCAGCAAAGACCCAGGGAGAGGCGGACAAGAGACCCAGTACTTC. The chain employs TRBV6-6 and TRBJ2-5; either TRBD1 or TRBD2 may fit D (5 bases each). The CDR3 runs to 16 residues. Between the trimmed V and J ends, which lost 7 bases and 2 bases, there was a span of 20 bases. Germline loops: CDR1 MNHNY, CDR2 SVGAGI (reference sequence).